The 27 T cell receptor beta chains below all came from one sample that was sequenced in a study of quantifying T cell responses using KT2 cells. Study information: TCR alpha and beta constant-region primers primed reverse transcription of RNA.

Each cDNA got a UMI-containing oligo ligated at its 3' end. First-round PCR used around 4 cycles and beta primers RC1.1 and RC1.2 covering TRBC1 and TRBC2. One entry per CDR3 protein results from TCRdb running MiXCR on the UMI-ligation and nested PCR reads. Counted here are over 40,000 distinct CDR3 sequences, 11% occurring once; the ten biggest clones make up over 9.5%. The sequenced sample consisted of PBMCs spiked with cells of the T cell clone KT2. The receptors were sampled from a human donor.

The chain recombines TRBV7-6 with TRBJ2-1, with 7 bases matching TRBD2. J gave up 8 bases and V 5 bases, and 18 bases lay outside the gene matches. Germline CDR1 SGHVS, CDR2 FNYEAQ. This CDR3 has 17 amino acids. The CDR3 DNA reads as TGTGCCAGCAGCGTAGTAAGCCCAGCGGGGCTTGTCGATGAGCAGTTCTTC. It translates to CASSVVSPAGLVDEQFF.

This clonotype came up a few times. The CDR3 DNA is TGCAGCGTTGCCCGGCAGGGCAACCAAGAGACCCAGTACTTC. This codes for CSVARQGNQETQYF. The rearrangement uses TRBV29-1 and TRBJ2-5, with D perhaps TRBD1 (5 bases). The V end lost 4 bases, the J end lost 0 bases, and 12 bases lay between the germline ends. Germline CDR1 is SQVTM and CDR2 is ANQGSEA. The CDR3 has 14 residues.

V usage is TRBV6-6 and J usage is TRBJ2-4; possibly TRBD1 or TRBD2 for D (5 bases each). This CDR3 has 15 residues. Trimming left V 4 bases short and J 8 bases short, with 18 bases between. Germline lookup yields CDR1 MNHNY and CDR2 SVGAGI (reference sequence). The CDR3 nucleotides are TGTGCCAGCAGTTCCACCGGGACGGGTAGCTACATTCAGTACTTC. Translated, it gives CASSSTGTGSYIQYF.

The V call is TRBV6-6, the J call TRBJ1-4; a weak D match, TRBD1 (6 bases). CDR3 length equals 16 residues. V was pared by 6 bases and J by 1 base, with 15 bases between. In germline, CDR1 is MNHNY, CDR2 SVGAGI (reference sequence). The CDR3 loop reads CASRGRGAGTNEKLFF. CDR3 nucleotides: TGTGCCAGCAGGGGCAGGGGCGCCGGAACTAATGAAAAACTGTTTTTT.

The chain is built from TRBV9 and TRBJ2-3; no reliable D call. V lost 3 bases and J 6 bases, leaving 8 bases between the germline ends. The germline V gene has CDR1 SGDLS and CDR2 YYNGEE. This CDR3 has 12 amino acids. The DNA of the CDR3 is TGTGCCAGCAGCGGTGATAGGGATACGCAGTATTTT. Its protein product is CASSGDRDTQYF.

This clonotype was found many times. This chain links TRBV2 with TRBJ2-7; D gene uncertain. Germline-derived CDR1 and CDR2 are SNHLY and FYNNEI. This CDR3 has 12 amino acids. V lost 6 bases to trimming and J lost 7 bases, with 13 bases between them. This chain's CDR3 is CASRLLSGEQYF. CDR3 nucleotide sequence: TGTGCCAGCAGATTGCTGAGTGGGGAGCAGTACTTC.

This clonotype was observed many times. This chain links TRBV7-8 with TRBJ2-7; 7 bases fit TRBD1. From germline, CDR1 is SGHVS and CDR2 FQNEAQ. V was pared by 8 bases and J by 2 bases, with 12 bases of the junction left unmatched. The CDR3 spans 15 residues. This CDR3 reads CASRDSPSLTYEQYF. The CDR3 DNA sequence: TGTGCCAGCCGGGACAGCCCGTCCCTAACCTACGAGCAGTACTTC.

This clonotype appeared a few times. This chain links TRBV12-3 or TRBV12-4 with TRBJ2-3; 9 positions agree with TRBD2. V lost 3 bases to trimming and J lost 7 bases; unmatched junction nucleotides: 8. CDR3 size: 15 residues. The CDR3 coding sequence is TGTGCCAGCAGTTTTGGGGGCGGGGGGGCGTATACGCAGTATTTT. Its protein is CASSFGGGGAYTQYF.

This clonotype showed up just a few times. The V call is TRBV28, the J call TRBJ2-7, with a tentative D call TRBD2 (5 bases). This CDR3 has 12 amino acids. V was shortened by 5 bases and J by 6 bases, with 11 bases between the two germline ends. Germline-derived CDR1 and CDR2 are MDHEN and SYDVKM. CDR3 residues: CASSPHAGEQYF. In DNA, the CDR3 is TGTGCCAGCAGTCCCCACGCGGGCGAGCAGTACTTC.

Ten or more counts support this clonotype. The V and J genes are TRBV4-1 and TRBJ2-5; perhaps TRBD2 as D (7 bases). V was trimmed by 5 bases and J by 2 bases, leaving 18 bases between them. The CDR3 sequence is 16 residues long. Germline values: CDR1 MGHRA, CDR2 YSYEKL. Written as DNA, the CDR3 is TGCGCCAGCAGCAAGAGGGAGGGGGACCGTCAAGAGACCCAGTACTTC. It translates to CASSKREGDRQETQYF.

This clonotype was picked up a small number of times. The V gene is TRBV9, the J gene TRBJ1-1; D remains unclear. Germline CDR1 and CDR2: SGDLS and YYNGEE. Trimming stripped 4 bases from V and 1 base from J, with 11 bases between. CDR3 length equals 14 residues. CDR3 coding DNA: TGTGCCAGCAGCTCCCGTCTGGGGAACACTGAAGCTTTCTTT. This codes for CASSSRLGNTEAFF.

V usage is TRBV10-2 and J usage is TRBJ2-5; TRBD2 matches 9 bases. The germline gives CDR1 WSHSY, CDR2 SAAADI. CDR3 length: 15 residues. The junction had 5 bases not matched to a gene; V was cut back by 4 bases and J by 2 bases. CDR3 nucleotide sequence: TGCGCCAGCAGTGTGTCTAGCGGGGAGCAAGAGACCCAGTACTTC. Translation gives CASSVSSGEQETQYF.

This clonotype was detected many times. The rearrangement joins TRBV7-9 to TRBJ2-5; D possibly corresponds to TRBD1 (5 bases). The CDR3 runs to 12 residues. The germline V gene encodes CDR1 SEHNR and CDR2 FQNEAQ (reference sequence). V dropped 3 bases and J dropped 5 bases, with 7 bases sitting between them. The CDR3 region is CASSFQGETQYF. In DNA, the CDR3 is TGTGCCAGCAGCTTCCAGGGCGAGACCCAGTACTTC.

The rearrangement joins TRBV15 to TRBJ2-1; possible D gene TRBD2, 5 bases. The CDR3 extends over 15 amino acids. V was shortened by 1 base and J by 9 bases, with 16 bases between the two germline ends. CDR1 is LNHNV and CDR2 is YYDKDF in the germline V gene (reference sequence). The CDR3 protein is CATSRGGPLSGEQFF. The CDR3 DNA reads TGTGCCACCAGCAGAGGAGGGCCTTTAAGTGGTGAGCAGTTCTTC.

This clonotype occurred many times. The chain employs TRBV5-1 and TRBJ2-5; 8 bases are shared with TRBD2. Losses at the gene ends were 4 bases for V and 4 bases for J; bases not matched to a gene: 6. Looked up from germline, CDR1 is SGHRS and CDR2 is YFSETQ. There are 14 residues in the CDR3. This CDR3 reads CASSTGTRSETQYF. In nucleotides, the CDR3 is TGCGCCAGCAGCACGGGGACTAGGTCAGAGACCCAGTACTTC.

In DNA form, the CDR3 reads TGCGCCAGCAGCTTTGCGTTGGACACCGGGGAGCTGTTTTTT. Its translation is CASSFALDTGELFF. The V call is TRBV5-1, the J call TRBJ2-2; D is uncertain. V shed 2 bases and J shed 3 bases, with 8 bases lying between them. This CDR3 is built from 14 residues. Looked up from germline, CDR1 is SGHRS and CDR2 is YFSETQ.

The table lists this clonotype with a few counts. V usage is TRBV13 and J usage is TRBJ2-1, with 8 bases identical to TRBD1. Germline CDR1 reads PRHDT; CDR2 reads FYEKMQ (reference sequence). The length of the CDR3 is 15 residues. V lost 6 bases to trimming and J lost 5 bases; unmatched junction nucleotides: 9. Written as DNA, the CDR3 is TGTGCCAGCAGAGACTCCGGGACAGGCAACAATGAGCAGTTCTTC. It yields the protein CASRDSGTGNNEQFF.

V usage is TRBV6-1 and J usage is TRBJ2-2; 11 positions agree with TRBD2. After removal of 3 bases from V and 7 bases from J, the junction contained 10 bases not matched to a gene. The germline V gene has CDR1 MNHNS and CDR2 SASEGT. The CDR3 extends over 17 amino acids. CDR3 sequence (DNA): TGTGCCAGCAGTGACGTATTAGCGGGGGGGCCCGGCGGGGAGCTGTTTTTT. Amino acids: CASSDVLAGGPGGELFF.

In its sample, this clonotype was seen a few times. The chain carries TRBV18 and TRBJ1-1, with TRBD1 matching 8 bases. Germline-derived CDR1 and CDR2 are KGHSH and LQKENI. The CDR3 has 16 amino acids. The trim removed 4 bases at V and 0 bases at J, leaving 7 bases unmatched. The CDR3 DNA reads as TGTGCCAGCTCACAGGACAGGGCGGGGGTGAACACTGAAGCTTTCTTT. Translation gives CASSQDRAGVNTEAFF.

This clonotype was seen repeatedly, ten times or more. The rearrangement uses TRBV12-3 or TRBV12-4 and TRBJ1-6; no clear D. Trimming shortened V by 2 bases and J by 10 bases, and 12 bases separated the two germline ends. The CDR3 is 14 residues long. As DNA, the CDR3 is TGTGCCAGCAGTTTAAGGATCGGAGGGTCACCCCTCCACTTT. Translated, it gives CASSLRIGGSPLHF.

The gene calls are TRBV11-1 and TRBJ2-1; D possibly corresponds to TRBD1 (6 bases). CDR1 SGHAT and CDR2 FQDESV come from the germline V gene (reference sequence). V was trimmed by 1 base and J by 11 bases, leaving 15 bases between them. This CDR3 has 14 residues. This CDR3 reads CASSLGRTDRQQFF. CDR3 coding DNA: TGTGCCAGCAGCTTAGGTAGGACCGACAGGCAGCAGTTCTTC.

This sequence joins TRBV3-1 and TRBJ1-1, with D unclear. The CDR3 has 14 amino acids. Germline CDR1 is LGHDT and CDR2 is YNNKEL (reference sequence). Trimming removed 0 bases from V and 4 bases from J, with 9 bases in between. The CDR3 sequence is CASSQESRATEAFF. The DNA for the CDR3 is TGTGCCAGCAGCCAAGAGAGTAGGGCCACTGAAGCTTTCTTT. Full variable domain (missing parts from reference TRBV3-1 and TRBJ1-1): DTAVSQTPKYLVTQMGNDKSIKCEQNLGHDTMYWYKQDSKKFLKIMFSYNNKELIINETVPNRFSPKSPDKAHLNLHINSLELGDSAVYFCASSQESRATEAFFGQGTRLTVV.

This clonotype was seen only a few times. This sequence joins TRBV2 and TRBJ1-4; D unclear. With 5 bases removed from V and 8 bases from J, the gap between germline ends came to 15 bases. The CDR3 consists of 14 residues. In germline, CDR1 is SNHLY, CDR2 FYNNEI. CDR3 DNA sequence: TGTGCCAGCAGTCCGACACACAGCGGGGAAAAACTGTTTTTT. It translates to CASSPTHSGEKLFF.

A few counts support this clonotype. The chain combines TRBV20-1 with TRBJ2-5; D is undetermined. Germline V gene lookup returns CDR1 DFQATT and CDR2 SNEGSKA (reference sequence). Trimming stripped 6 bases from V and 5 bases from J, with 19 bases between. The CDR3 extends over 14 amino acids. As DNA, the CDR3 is TGCAGTGCCACACGAGCGACAAAAATGGAGACCCAGTACTTC. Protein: CSATRATKMETQYF.

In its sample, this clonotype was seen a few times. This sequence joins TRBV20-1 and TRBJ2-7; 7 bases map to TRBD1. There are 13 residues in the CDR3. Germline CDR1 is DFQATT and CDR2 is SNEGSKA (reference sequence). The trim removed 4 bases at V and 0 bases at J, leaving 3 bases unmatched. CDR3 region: CSANRDSSYEQYF. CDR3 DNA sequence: TGCAGTGCTAACCGGGACAGCTCCTACGAGCAGTACTTC.

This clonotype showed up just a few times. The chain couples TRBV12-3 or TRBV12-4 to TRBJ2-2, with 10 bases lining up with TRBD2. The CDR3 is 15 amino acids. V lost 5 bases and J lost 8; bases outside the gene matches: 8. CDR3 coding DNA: TGTGCCAGCAGTCCGCCTAGCGGGAGTACGGGGGAGCTGTTTTTT. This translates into CASSPPSGSTGELFF.

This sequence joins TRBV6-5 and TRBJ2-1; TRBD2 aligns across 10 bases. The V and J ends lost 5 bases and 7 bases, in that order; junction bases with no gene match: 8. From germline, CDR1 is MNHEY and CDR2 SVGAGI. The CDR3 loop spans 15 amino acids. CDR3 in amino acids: CASSPGTSVRNEQFF. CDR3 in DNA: TGTGCCAGCAGTCCCGGGACTAGCGTAAGGAATGAGCAGTTCTTC.